This is a list of T cell receptor beta chains from one sample in a study of shared clonotypes between healthy human individuals. Sequencing used immunoSEQ multiplex PCR; TCRdb keeps in-frame clones, though not all of them. Among roughly 640,000 clones listed, under 80% were seen once. The sample taken for sequencing was memory CD4+ T cells sorted from blood. The receptors originated from a woman aged 25 to 39 in good health. Both conserved end residues are part of each CDR3. D genes are given only for firm matches. Size is omitted from some rows. Given values are once, few, many or a class for expanded clones.

clone size	V gene	D gene	J gene	CDR3 protein	CDR3 DNA
-	TRBV7-2	-	TRBJ1-2	CASSPWAGEYGYTF	TGTGCCAGCAGCCCATGGGCGGGCGAGTATGGCTACACCTTC
-	TRBV7-9	TRBD1	TRBJ1-2	CATREGTAHGYTF	TGTGCCACCCGCGAAGGGACAGCCCATGGCTACACCTTC
few	TRBV10-3	-	TRBJ2-3	CATGATDTQYF	TGTGCCACAGGAGCTACAGATACGCAGTATTTT
-	TRBV7-2	TRBD2	TRBJ2-7	CASSLNALLAGYEQYF	TGTGCCAGCAGCTTAAATGCGTTGCTAGCGGGTTACGAGCAGTACTTC
-	TRBV18	-	TRBJ1-1	CASSPPTQNTEAFF	TGTGCCAGCTCACCACCTACACAGAACACTGAAGCTTTCTTT
-	TRBV19	-	TRBJ1-1	CASSIAAGGNTEAFF	TGTGCCAGTAGTATAGCCGCCGGGGGGAACACTGAAGCTTTCTTT
-	TRBV6-5	-	TRBJ1-3	CASSSNDVNTIYF	TGTGCCAGCAGTTCCAACGACGTAAACACCATATATTTT
-	TRBV30	TRBD1	TRBJ1-5	CAWSGDSPNQPQHF	TGTGCCTGGAGTGGGGACAGCCCCAATCAGCCCCAGCATTTT
-	TRBV5-5	-	TRBJ2-1	CASSLIGGPYNEQFF	TGTGCCAGCAGCTTGATTGGGGGACCGTACAATGAGCAGTTCTTC
-	TRBV7-9	-	TRBJ1-2	CASSLDPGEGGFGYTF	TGTGCCAGCAGCCTAGATCCGGGGGAAGGAGGCTTTGGCTACACCTTC
few	TRBV27	-	TRBJ1-2	CASSVQQGTYGYTF	TGTGCCAGCAGTGTCCAACAGGGCACCTATGGCTACACCTTC
-	TRBV5-1	TRBD1	TRBJ2-1	CASSLFGQGYNEQFF	TGCGCCAGCAGCTTGTTCGGACAGGGGTACAATGAGCAGTTCTTC
many	TRBV5-1	-	TRBJ2-7	CASSLEVDSYEQYF	TGCGCCAGCAGCTTGGAGGTTGACTCCTACGAGCAGTACTTC
-	TRBV18	-	TRBJ1-2	CASSPPVGGYTF	TGTGCCAGCTCACCACCGGTCGGTGGCTACACCTTC
-	TRBV28	TRBD2	TRBJ2-5	CASSTRGSGRETQYF	TGTGCCAGCAGTACCCGGGGTAGCGGGAGGGAGACCCAGTACTTC
few	TRBV6-5	TRBD2	TRBJ2-1	CASSKNSGSGTEQFF	TGTGCCAGCAGTAAAAATAGCGGGAGCGGTACTGAGCAGTTCTTC
-	TRBV14	-	TRBJ2-5	CASSQRDKGSTQYF	TGTGCCAGCAGCCAGAGGGACAAGGGTTCGACCCAGTACTTC
-	TRBV7-9	TRBD2	TRBJ2-1	CASSLGAGGSYNEQFF	TGTGCCAGCAGCTTAGGGGCGGGAGGGTCGTACAATGAGCAGTTCTTC
-	TRBV28	-	TRBJ1-2	CASSLRPNLNYGYTF	TGTGCCAGCAGTTTGAGACCAAACCTCAACTATGGCTACACCTTC
-	TRBV7-2	TRBD2	TRBJ2-1	CASSLSGSGRAYNEQFF	TGTGCCAGCAGCTTATCGGGTAGCGGGAGGGCTTACAATGAGCAGTTCTTC
-	TRBV7-9	-	TRBJ1-5	CASSRGDSNQPQHF	TGTGCCAGCAGCCGGGGCGATAGCAATCAGCCCCAGCATTTT
-	TRBV1	-	TRBJ1-4	CTSSCPRGPNEKLFF	TGCACCAGCAGCTGCCCGAGGGGACCTAATGAAAAACTGTTTTTT
-	TRBV6-1	TRBD2	TRBJ2-5	CASSERRLAGVETQYF	TGTGCCAGCAGTGAGCGTCGACTAGCGGGAGTCGAGACCCAGTACTTC
few	TRBV11-2	-	TRBJ2-7	CASSLAGAGIYEQYF	TGTGCCAGCAGCTTAGCGGGAGCCGGGATCTACGAGCAGTACTTC
few	TRBV28	-	TRBJ2-7	CASSFGTENYEQYF	TGTGCCAGCAGCTTCGGGACGGAAAACTACGAGCAGTACTTC
medium-sized	TRBV7-9	-	TRBJ2-1	CASSSYIEQFF	TGTGCCAGCAGCAGTTACATCGAGCAGTTCTTC
-	TRBV2	TRBD2	TRBJ2-7	CASTSFTSGLYEQYF	TGTGCCAGCACTTCGTTCACTAGCGGTCTCTACGAGCAGTACTTC
-	TRBV27	-	TRBJ2-1	CASSSSGRRRFHNEQFF	TGTGCCAGCAGTTCCTCCGGGAGAAGAAGATTCCACAATGAGCAGTTCTTC
-	TRBV27	TRBD2	TRBJ2-3	CASSLYGGRAGTDTQYF	TGTGCCAGCAGTTTATACGGCGGGAGGGCTGGCACAGATACGCAGTATTTT
-	TRBV4-2	-	TRBJ2-7	CASSQEISDEQYF	TGTGCCAGCAGCCAAGAGATTAGCGACGAGCAGTACTTC
-	TRBV7-9	TRBD2	TRBJ2-2	CAIRTSGANTGELFF	TGTGCCATCAGGACTAGCGGGGCGAACACCGGGGAGCTGTTTTTT
few	TRBV14	TRBD2	TRBJ2-1	CASSQDLRLAGANEQFF	TGTGCCAGCAGCCAAGATCTACGGCTAGCGGGCGCCAATGAGCAGTTCTTC
-	TRBV28	-	TRBJ1-2	CASSFMDWGYTF	TGTGCCAGCAGTTTTATGGATTGGGGCTACACCTTC
-	TRBV5-1	-	TRBJ2-2	CASSFNRQINTGELFF	TGCGCCAGCAGCTTTAACAGGCAGATTAACACCGGGGAGCTGTTTTTT
once	TRBV7-2	-	TRBJ2-1	CASSFVVSSYNEQFF	TGTGCCAGCAGCTTCGTAGTCAGCTCCTACAATGAGCAGTTCTTC